Listed below are T cell receptor beta chains from one sample, sequenced in a study of neurological immune-mediated disorders. TCRdb reprocessed the 5' RACE reads via MiXCR and lists one record per CDR3 protein. The sample yields about 21,000 distinct CDR3 sequences, approximately 6.6% seen once. The specimen sequenced was CD8+ T cells from blood. These receptors were taken from a man aged 18 to 29 in good health. CDR3s include the opening cysteine and the closing phenylalanine or tryptophan. D genes are given only for firm matches. Clone size appears in some rows only: once, few, many, or a class for an expanded clone.

clone_size j_call v_call d_call cdr3_nt cdr3_aa
many TRBJ2-7 TRBV27 TRBD1 TGTGCCAGCAGTTTTCGGACAGGGGTCTACGAGCAGTACTTC CASSFRTGVYEQYF
many TRBJ2-7 TRBV7-9 - TGTGCCAGCAGAGACCTCTCCTACGAGCAGTACTTC CASRDLSYEQYF
- TRBJ2-7 TRBV27 - TGTGCCAGCAGCCCGACACTTAGACCCTACGAGCAGTACTTC CASSPTLRPYEQYF
many TRBJ2-2 TRBV20-1 - TGCAGTGCTGTGTTACAGGGAACCACCGGGGAGCTGTTTTTT CSAVLQGTTGELFF
many TRBJ2-7 TRBV25-1 - TGTGCCAGCAGTGATACCAGCTACGAGCAGTACTTC CASSDTSYEQYF
many TRBJ1-4 TRBV12-5 - TGTGCTAGTGGTGCCTGGACGGGTTTGGGAGAAAAACTGTTTTTT CASGAWTGLGEKLFF
many TRBJ2-5 TRBV5-8 TRBD1 TGTGCCAGCAGCTTTGCCGGGACAGGGGTCGGCGAGACCCAGTACTTC CASSFAGTGVGETQYF
many TRBJ1-1 TRBV27 - TGTGCCAGCAGTTTGGATCCGGGTACTGAAGCTTTCTTT CASSLDPGTEAFF
many TRBJ2-1 TRBV6-4 - TGTGCCAGCAGTGACTCGGACAGCAATGAGCAGTTCTTC CASSDSDSNEQFF
medium-sized TRBJ1-1 TRBV5-8 - TGTGCCAGCAGCTGGTGGGTCGATTTTTCCACTGAAGCTTTCTTT CASSWWVDFSTEAFF
many TRBJ1-2 TRBV20-1 - TGCAGTGCACCGGACGGGACGAACAACTATGGCTACACCTTC CSAPDGTNNYGYTF
few TRBJ1-6 TRBV4-3 TRBD1 TGCGCCAGCAGCCAAGATGCAGGGGGCTATTCACCCCTCCACTTT CASSQDAGGYSPLHF
many TRBJ1-1 TRBV9 - TGTGCCAGCAGCGTAGAAGGGCCACCGAACACTGAAGCTTTCTTT CASSVEGPPNTEAFF
many TRBJ2-3 TRBV9 - TGTGCCAGCAGCGTAGATGGCTGGAACACAGATACGCAGTATTTT CASSVDGWNTDTQYF
many TRBJ1-1 TRBV5-1 - TGCGCCAGCAGCTTGGGGGCAGACGCTATCTTT CASSLGADAIF
many TRBJ2-5 TRBV5-6 - TGTGCCAGCAGCTTGGCCAGGAAACAGAAAGAGACCCAGTACTTC CASSLARKQKETQYF
many TRBJ1-3 TRBV21-1 - TGTGCCAGCAGCAAGGAAGGGGAAACTGCTGGAAACACCATATATTTT CASSKEGETAGNTIYF
many TRBJ2-1 TRBV2 TRBD2 TGTGCCAGCAGTGAAGTGCTAGCGGGGAGGCATGAGCAGTTCTTC CASSEVLAGRHEQFF
many TRBJ2-2 TRBV3-1 - TGTGCCAGCAGCGACACCGGACCCGGGGAGCTGTTTTTT CASSDTGPGELFF
many TRBJ2-7 TRBV20-1 - TGCAGTGCTAGGGATACCGGGACACTTTTATCCTACGAGCAGTACTTC CSARDTGTLLSYEQYF
many TRBJ1-6 TRBV27 - TGTGCCAGCAGTTTCGCAGGGTGGGAGGCGCCCCTCCACTTT CASSFAGWEAPLHF
- TRBJ2-7 TRBV21-1 - TGTGCCAGCAGGAAGTCGGACGGATTCTACGAGCAGTACTTC CASRKSDGFYEQYF
many TRBJ1-2 TRBV27 - TGTGCCAGCAGTCCTCTATCCTTGTTCCTGCAGGATGGCTACACCTTC CASSPLSLFLQDGYTF
many TRBJ1-2 TRBV20-1 TRBD1 TGCAGTGCTAGGGGGACAGGGATTTACTATGGCTACACCTTC CSARGTGIYYGYTF
many TRBJ1-3 TRBV7-8 TRBD1 TGTGCCAGCAGCTCAGACAGGGGCGACTCTGGAAACACCATATATTTT CASSSDRGDSGNTIYF
many TRBJ1-1 TRBV27 - TGTGCCAGCAGTTTATGGACGGGCAGGGGCGACACTGAAGCTTTCTTT CASSLWTGRGDTEAFF
many TRBJ2-7 TRBV19 TRBD1 TGTGCCAGTACCCTCACACAAAACAGGGGGCAGTACGAGCAGTACTTC CASTLTQNRGQYEQYF
many TRBJ2-1 TRBV2 TRBD1 TGTGCCAGCAGGCGGACAGGGGGCTTTGGGATCTTCGGCAATGAGCAGTTCTTC CASRRTGGFGIFGNEQFF
many TRBJ1-1 TRBV20-1 - TGCAGTGCTAGAAACCTTTACACGACAGGGAACACTGAAGCTTTCTTT CSARNLYTTGNTEAFF
many TRBJ2-7 TRBV10-3 TRBD2 TGTGCCATCAGTGAGACCTCACGGGGGGAATACGAGCAGTACTTC CAISETSRGEYEQYF
many TRBJ1-6 TRBV7-9 - TGTGCCAGCAGCATTAATTCACCCCTCCACTTT CASSINSPLHF
many TRBJ1-1 TRBV20-1 - TGCAGTGCTCCCTTGAACACTGAAGCTTTCTTT CSAPLNTEAFF
few TRBJ2-2 TRBV18 - TGTGCCAGCTCACCATCAGTTTCTACCGGGGAGCTGTTTTTT CASSPSVSTGELFF
many TRBJ2-7 TRBV6-2/TRBV6-3 TRBD2 TGTGCCAGCAGTTATTGGACTAGCGGGGCCTCCTACGAGCAGTACTTC CASSYWTSGASYEQYF
many TRBJ1-5 TRBV7-2 - TGTGCCAGCAGCCTACTGGGTGATAGCAATCAGCCCCAGCATTTT CASSLLGDSNQPQHF
many TRBJ2-7 TRBV5-1 - TGCGCCAGCAGCTTCGGCGGGGTAACCTACGAGCAGTACTTC CASSFGGVTYEQYF
many TRBJ1-1 TRBV2 - TGTGCCAGCAGTCATTTCCAAAACCGGGACACTGAAGCTTTCTTT CASSHFQNRDTEAFF
many TRBJ2-7 TRBV4-3 TRBD1 TGCGCCAGCGCACAGGGGGCAGGGTCCTACGAGCAGTACTTC CASAQGAGSYEQYF
many TRBJ2-7 TRBV6-5 - TGTGCCAGCAGTTACGGGGCGGCCGAGCAGTACTTC CASSYGAAEQYF
medium-sized TRBJ1-2 TRBV6-2/TRBV6-3 - TGTGCCAGCAGACAGGGTATGATGCGGTATGGCTACACCTTC CASRQGMMRYGYTF
many TRBJ1-1 TRBV29-1 TRBD1 TGCAGCGTGGGCGAGCTGACAGGGGGGTCTGAAGCTTTCTTT CSVGELTGGSEAFF
many TRBJ1-1 TRBV5-1 TRBD1 TGCGCCAGCAGCTTTACCGGGACAGGGCTAGGGGACGGTGGAGCTTTCTTT CASSFTGTGLGDGGAFF
many TRBJ1-2 TRBV4-1 - TGCGCCAGCAGCCAAACCGGCCAATTCCCTTCTAACTATGGCTACACCTTC CASSQTGQFPSNYGYTF
many TRBJ2-5 TRBV13 - TGTGCCAGCGCCGGACATACTTTAGAGACCCAGTACTTC CASAGHTLETQYF
many TRBJ1-1 TRBV4-1 TRBD1 TGCGCCAGCAGCCACCCGACAGGGCAGACTGAAGCTTTCTTT CASSHPTGQTEAFF
- TRBJ2-5 TRBV19 TRBD1 TGTGCCAGTAGTTTCACGACAGGGAGAGAGACCCAGTACTTC CASSFTTGRETQYF
many TRBJ1-1 TRBV29-1 - TGCAGCGTTGGGGCTGTGGCAGAGACGATGAACACTGAAGCTTTCTTT CSVGAVAETMNTEAFF
many TRBJ2-1 TRBV7-9 - TGTGCCAGCAACTGGGGGGCAGGGGAGCAGTTCTTC CASNWGAGEQFF
many TRBJ2-4 TRBV27 TRBD1 TGTGCCAGCAGCCCCGACAGGGGTGGAAACATTCAGTACTTC CASSPDRGGNIQYF
many TRBJ2-6 TRBV4-2 TRBD1 TGTGCCAGCAGCCAGGGAGACAGGGGCTCTGGGGCCAACGTCCTGACTTTC CASSQGDRGSGANVLTF
many TRBJ2-7 TRBV12-3/TRBV12-4 - TGTGCCAGCAGTGGGGACCGTGACGAGCAGTACTTC CASSGDRDEQYF
many TRBJ1-2 TRBV12-3/TRBV12-4 - TGTGCCAGCAGTTTAGGGACCGCGGGCTATGGCTACACCTTC CASSLGTAGYGYTF
many TRBJ2-3 TRBV7-9 TRBD2 TGTGCCAGCAGACCGATAGCGGGGGGGCCGGATACGCAGTATTTT CASRPIAGGPDTQYF